The clone carrying this T cell receptor beta chain was seen more than once but under ten times. Its target is not known. Molecular-barcoded quantitative 5'-RACE produced these TCR beta libraries. MiXCR was run by TCRdb on the 5' RACE reads, yielding one entry per CDR3 protein. The sample lists about 440,000 distinct CDR3 sequences; approximately 17% were seen once. The CDR3 is 14 amino acids. The germline CDR1 and CDR2 sequences are DFQATT and SNEGSKA (reference sequence). Germline trimming cut 3 bases from V and 8 bases from J; bases unmatched to any gene: 8. This record belongs to a study of CD8 T cells in ankylosing spondylitis. Whole-study results and caveats: One TCR beta motif, made up of under ten highly homologous variants, appeared characteristic of ankylosing spondylitis blood. Clones linked to disease were reported to show significant enrichment in matched ankylosing spondylitis synovial fluid. CD8+ disease-linked clones were present at relatively low frequencies in blood. Existing reports had already noted some motif variants in reactive arthritis synovial fluid and blood.

The chain uses TRBV20-1 and TRBJ2-1; 9 bases line up with TRBD2. The sequence was collected from a male donor with ankylosing spondylitis. The sequenced sample was blood, either unsorted or a sorted T cell fraction (not recorded which). DNA of the CDR3: TGCAGTGCTAGGCTAGCGGGGCCCTGGGATGAGCAGTTCTTC. Residues: CSARLAGPWDEQFF.